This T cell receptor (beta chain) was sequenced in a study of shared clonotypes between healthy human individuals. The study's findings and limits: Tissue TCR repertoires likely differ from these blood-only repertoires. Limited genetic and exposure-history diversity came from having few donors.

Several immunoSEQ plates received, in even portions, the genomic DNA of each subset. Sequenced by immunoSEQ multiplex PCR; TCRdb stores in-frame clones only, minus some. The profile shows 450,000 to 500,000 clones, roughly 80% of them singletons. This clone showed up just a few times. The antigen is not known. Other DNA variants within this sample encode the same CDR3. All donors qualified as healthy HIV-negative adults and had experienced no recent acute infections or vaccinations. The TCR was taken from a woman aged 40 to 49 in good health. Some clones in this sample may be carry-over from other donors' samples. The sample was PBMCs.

The CDR3 nucleotides read TGTGCCAGCTCACCGACTAGCAGCTCCTACAATGAGCAGTTCTTC. Encoded protein: CASSPTSSSYNEQFF. The V gene is TRBV18, the J gene TRBJ2-1; 7 positions match TRBD2. V shed 3 bases and J 0 bases; nucleotides not matched to a gene: 2. Germline assignment: CDR1 KGHSH and CDR2 LQKENI. This CDR3 has 15 residues.